A single sample gave rise to the 5 T cell receptor beta chains below, sequenced in a study of cytomegalovirus exposure and HLA in healthy donors (dated by TCRdb to about 2017). The method was the immunoSEQ multiplex PCR assay. For the multiplex PCR, a mixture combining 60 forward primers for TCR Vbeta segments and 13 reverse primers for TCR Jbeta segments was used. This immuneACCESS table, as held by TCRdb, lists in-frame sequences with V and J called but not all clones. Of the missing ones, under half trace to an unresolved V gene in checked studies; the others have no known cause. The table for this sample lists under 200,000 clones; roughly 80% of them were counted only once. In total, the top ten clones hold 2% to 2.5% of the sample. What was sequenced was PBMCs. These TCRs come from a male donor in good health and CMV-seronegative.

This sequence joins TRBV27 and TRBJ1-1; TRBD1 is a possible D gene (6 bases). Trimming removed 5 bases from V and 2 bases from J, with 15 bases in between. The germline V gene has CDR1 MNHEY and CDR2 SMNVEV (reference sequence). The CDR3 totals 15 residues. This CDR3 is CASSPHRDLNTEAFF. The CDR3 DNA reads TGTGCCAGCAGTCCTCACAGGGATCTCAACACTGAAGCTTTCTTT.

V usage is TRBV12-5 and J usage is TRBJ2-7; tentatively, D is TRBD1 (6 bases). CDR3 size: 14 residues. Trimming took 7 bases from V and 4 from J, leaving 17 bases between them. Per the germline V gene, CDR1 is LGHNT and CDR2 is FRNRAP. Here the CDR3 reads CASASTDRPYEQYF. In DNA form, the CDR3 reads TGTGCTAGTGCCTCCACAGACAGGCCATACGAGCAGTACTTC.

V is TRBV5-1 and J is TRBJ2-3; 7 bases are a match to TRBD1. CDR1 and CDR2 (germline): SGHRS, YFSETQ. V lost 2 bases and J lost 4; bases outside the gene matches: 4. The CDR3 runs to 14 residues. The CDR3 DNA sequence: TGCGCCAGCAGCTTTAGTACAGGGGCAGATACGCAGTATTTT. This translates into CASSFSTGADTQYF.

For the CDR3, the DNA is TGCAGCGTTGGCGGACAGGGTAATGAAAAACTGTTTTTT. Its translation is CSVGGQGNEKLFF. The V call is TRBV29-1, the J call TRBJ1-4; 8 bases fit TRBD1. V lost 4 bases, J lost 4 bases, and 2 bases stayed unmatched. This CDR3 is built from 13 residues. Germline V lookup: CDR1 SQVTM, CDR2 ANQGSEA.

The chain has TRBV18 and TRBJ2-7, with D possibly TRBD1 on 6 matching bases. CDR3 size: 14 residues. Germline CDR1 and CDR2: KGHSH and LQKENI. The V and J ends lost 2 bases and 3 bases respectively, with 11 bases between them. CDR3 bases: TGTGCCAGCTCACCAAGAAGGACAGTCTACGAGCAGTACTTC. Translating it yields CASSPRRTVYEQYF.